This passage covers 18 T cell receptor beta chains from one sample sequenced in a study of beta chain features in type 1 diabetes. Every bit of the isolated RNA underwent reverse transcription, so sequencing read expressed TCRB transcripts. TCRdb's copy holds only in-frame clones and misses some; the assay was immunoSEQ multiplex PCR. The table has 200,000 to 300,000 clones, 25% to 30% seen once; the top ten hold 3.5% to 4%. Source material: central memory CD4+ T cells from blood. The source of these receptors is a young man in good health.

CDR3 sequence reads: CASRSGRPTDTQYF. CDR3 nucleotides: TGTGCCAGCCGTAGCGGGAGGCCCACAGATACGCAGTATTTT. This chain links TRBV28 with TRBJ2-3; 10 bases are a match to TRBD2. Germline CDR1 is MDHEN and CDR2 is SYDVKM. The CDR3 has 14 residues. With V trimmed by 8 bases and J by 2 bases, 4 bases remained unmatched.

This clone was found a few times. This chain joins TRBV7-2 and TRBJ2-1; TRBD2 might be the D (6 bases). Deletions cut 1 base from V and 6 bases from J, with 13 bases between. This CDR3 region has 15 residues. The germline V gene has CDR1 SGHTA and CDR2 FQGNSA. For the CDR3, the DNA is TGTGCCAGCAGCTTAGGCGTTAGCGGATTCAATGAGCAGTTCTTC. Amino acid sequence: CASSLGVSGFNEQFF.

This clone has at least ten counts. The chain is built from TRBV30 and TRBJ2-5, with D perhaps matching TRBD1 (6 bases). V lost 1 base, J lost 7 bases, and 13 bases lay in between. The CDR3 contains 13 residues. The germline V gene encodes CDR1 GTSNPN and CDR2 SVGIG (reference sequence). CDR3 in amino acids: CAWSEGTTGTQYF. CDR3 DNA sequence: TGTGCCTGGAGTGAAGGGACAACGGGGACCCAGTACTTC.

The chain carries TRBV7-2 and TRBJ2-2; D is uncertain. V was pared by 9 bases and J by 0 bases, with 17 bases between. The CDR3 runs to 16 residues. Germline V lookup: CDR1 SGHTA, CDR2 FQGNSA. CDR3 bases: TGTGCCAGTGATTCCGTTGGCGCCGCGAACACCGGGGAGCTGTTTTTT. Protein sequence: CASDSVGAANTGELFF.

The rearrangement uses TRBV29-1 and TRBJ2-5, with D perhaps matching TRBD2 (6 bases). CDR3 length equals 13 residues. The ends were cut back, 7 bases at V and 4 bases at J, with 16 bases in the middle. Germline assignment: CDR1 SQVTM and CDR2 ANQGSEA. The CDR3 coding sequence is TGCAGCGCCGGAGACTGGGGAGGAGAGACCCAGTACTTC. Translated, it gives CSAGDWGGETQYF.

The chain is built from TRBV27 and TRBJ2-3; D is unresolved. V lost 5 bases, J lost 3 bases, and 6 bases lay in between. The CDR3 is made up of 12 amino acids. Germline loops: CDR1 MNHEY, CDR2 SMNVEV (reference sequence). The DNA for the CDR3 is TGTGCCAGCAGTCACGGTACAGATACGCAGTATTTT. Translating it yields CASSHGTDTQYF.

A few counts support this clone. V is TRBV5-4 and J is TRBJ2-7, with unresolved D. This CDR3 has 13 residues. The V gene lost 2 bases and the J gene lost 1 base, with 7 bases spanning the gap. Germline CDR1 SGHNT, CDR2 YYREEE (reference sequence). The CDR3 loop reads CASSLYDSYEQYF. The DNA for the CDR3 is TGTGCCAGCAGCTTATACGATTCCTACGAGCAGTACTTC.

This clone turned up a few times. This CDR3 is CAISPMSADTQYF. CDR3 in DNA: TGTGCCATCAGCCCCATGAGCGCAGATACGCAGTATTTT. The rearrangement uses TRBV10-3 and TRBJ2-3; D ambiguous. The germline V and J ends were trimmed by 6 bases and 4 bases, with 11 bases remaining between them. Germline lookup yields CDR1 ENHRY and CDR2 SYGVKD. The CDR3 runs to 13 residues.

In its sample, this clone was seen a few times. The V gene is TRBV30, the J gene TRBJ2-6; 7 bases agree with TRBD1. CDR3 size: 18 residues. V lost 0 bases, J lost 0 bases, and 8 bases stayed unmatched. The germline V gene has CDR1 GTSNPN and CDR2 SVGIG (reference sequence). The CDR3 DNA reads TGTGCCTGGAGTGTAATCAGGGGGTCCGCCTCTGGGGCCAACGTCCTGACTTTC. Translating it yields CAWSVIRGSASGANVLTF.

This clone showed up just a few times. The rearrangement joins TRBV4-2 to TRBJ2-1; the D call may be TRBD1 or TRBD2 (5 bases each). Germline CDR1 reads LGHNA; CDR2 reads YNFKEQ. The CDR3 spans 15 residues. Between the trimmed V and J ends, which lost 1 base and 5 bases, there was a span of 12 bases. CDR3 region: CASSQGGEGNNEQFF. In nucleotides, the CDR3 is TGTGCCAGCAGCCAAGGTGGTGAGGGGAACAATGAGCAGTTCTTC.

The V and J genes are TRBV28 and TRBJ2-5; 7 bases are a match to TRBD1. V gave up 6 bases and J gave up 1 base; unmatched junction bases: 2. CDR3 size: 13 residues. Germline values: CDR1 MDHEN, CDR2 SYDVKM. DNA for the CDR3: TGTGCCAGCAGAGGGACAGCCCAAGAGACCCAGTACTTC. It is translated as CASRGTAQETQYF.

The chain has TRBV11-2 and TRBJ2-7; TRBD2 might be the D (6 bases). Trimming left V 1 base short and J 5 bases short, with 6 bases between. The length of the CDR3 is 12 residues. Germline V gene lookup returns CDR1 SGHAT and CDR2 FQNNGV. In DNA form, the CDR3 reads TGTGCCAGCAGCTTAGCGGGGGACGAGCAGTACTTC. Amino acid sequence: CASSLAGDEQYF.

This clone came up a few times. This rearrangement joins TRBV18 to TRBJ2-1, with D possibly matching TRBD2 (5 bases). CDR3 size: 14 residues. V gave up 3 bases and J gave up 8 bases, with 14 bases separating them. Germline values: CDR1 KGHSH, CDR2 LQKENI. The CDR3 DNA reads as TGTGCCAGCTCACCGACGACGGGGTACCATGAGCAGTTCTTC. This gives the protein CASSPTTGYHEQFF.

The chain uses TRBV27 and TRBJ2-5; D unresolved. Germline lookup yields CDR1 MNHEY and CDR2 SMNVEV (reference sequence). The CDR3 runs to 16 residues. Trimming took 2 bases from V and 4 from J, leaving 17 bases between them. CDR3 nucleotides: TGTGCCAGCAGTTTACGTGGCTCCCGGGTCGCAGAGACCCAGTACTTC. Protein sequence: CASSLRGSRVAETQYF.

This clone has more than one count but fewer than ten. Other nucleotide sequences in the sample specify the same CDR3. The CDR3 region has the DNA TGTGCCAGCAGCCTGAACTACGAGCAGTACTTC. This gives the protein CASSLNYEQYF. The chain uses TRBV7-2 and TRBJ2-7, with D uncertain. CDR1 is SGHTA, CDR2 FQGNSA, per germline. The CDR3 spans 11 residues. V shed 5 bases and J shed 3 bases, with 5 bases lying between them.

Comments on this clone: Other DNA sequences in the same sample also yield this CDR3. The chain has TRBV5-1 and TRBJ2-1; D might be TRBD1 (6 bases). Germline lookup yields CDR1 SGHRS and CDR2 YFSETQ. The V end was cut by 2 bases, the J end by 5 bases, with 14 bases between. This CDR3 spans 15 amino acids. The CDR3 protein is CASSLQGQRNNEQFF. The DNA of the CDR3 is TGCGCCAGCAGCTTACAGGGCCAGAGAAACAATGAGCAGTTCTTC. The whole variable domain, filled in from reference TRBV5-1 and TRBJ2-1, reads KAGVTQTPRYLIKTRGQQVTLSCSPISGHRSVSWYQQTPGQGLQFLFEYFSETQRNKGNFPGRFSGRQFSNSRSEMNVSTLELGDSALYLCASSLQGQRNNEQFFGPGTRLTVL.

J is TRBJ2-5 and V is TRBV30, with 12 bases aligning to TRBD2. V was pared by 2 bases and J by 5 bases, with 6 bases of the junction left unmatched. The CDR3 totals 15 residues. Germline CDR1 and CDR2: GTSNPN and SVGIG (reference sequence). The CDR3: CAWSLAGGRVETQYF. CDR3 in DNA: TGTGCCTGGAGTCTAGCGGGGGGGCGTGTGGAGACCCAGTACTTC.

V gene TRBV5-1 combines with J gene TRBJ2-7, with 7 bases matching TRBD2. The germline gives CDR1 SGHRS, CDR2 YFSETQ. CDR3 size: 14 residues. V dropped 4 bases and J dropped 6; count of bases not matched to a gene: 10. The CDR3 bases are TGCGCCAGCAGCCCCGGGACTACGAGTACCGAGCAGTACTTC. Translating gives CASSPGTTSTEQYF. Drawing the rest from reference TRBV5-1 and TRBJ2-7, the complete variable domain is KAGVTQTPRYLIKTRGQQVTLSCSPISGHRSVSWYQQTPGQGLQFLFEYFSETQRNKGNFPGRFSGRQFSNSRSEMNVSTLELGDSALYLCASSPGTTSTEQYFGPGTRLTVT.